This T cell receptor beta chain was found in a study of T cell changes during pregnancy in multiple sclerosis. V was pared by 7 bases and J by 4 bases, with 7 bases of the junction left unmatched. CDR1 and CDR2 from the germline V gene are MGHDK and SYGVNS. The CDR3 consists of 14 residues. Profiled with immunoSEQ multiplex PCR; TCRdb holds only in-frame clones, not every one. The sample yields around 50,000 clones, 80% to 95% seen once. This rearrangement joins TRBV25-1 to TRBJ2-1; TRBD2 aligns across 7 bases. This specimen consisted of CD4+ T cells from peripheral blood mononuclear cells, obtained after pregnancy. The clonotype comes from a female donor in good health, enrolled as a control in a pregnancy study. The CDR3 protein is CASMGRGIYNEQFF. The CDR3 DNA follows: TGTGCCAGCATGGGGCGGGGGATTTACAATGAGCAGTTCTTC.